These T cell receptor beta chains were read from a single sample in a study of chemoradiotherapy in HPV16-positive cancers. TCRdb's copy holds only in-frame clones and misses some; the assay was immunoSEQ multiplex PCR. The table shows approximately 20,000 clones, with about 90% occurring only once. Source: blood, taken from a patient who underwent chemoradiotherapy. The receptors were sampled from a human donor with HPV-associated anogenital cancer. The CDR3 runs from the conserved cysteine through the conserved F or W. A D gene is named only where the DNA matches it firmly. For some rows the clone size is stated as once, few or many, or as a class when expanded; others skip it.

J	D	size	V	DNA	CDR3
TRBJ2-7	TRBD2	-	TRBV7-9	TGTGCCAGCAGCCCGGAGCGGGGGTACGAGCAGTACTTC	CASSPERGYEQYF
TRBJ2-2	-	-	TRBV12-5	TGTGCTAGTGGTTTGTCGTACGGGGAGCTGTTTTTT	CASGLSYGELFF
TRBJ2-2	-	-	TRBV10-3	TGTGCCATCAGTGAGACACCGAACACCGGGGAGCTGTTTTTT	CAISETPNTGELFF
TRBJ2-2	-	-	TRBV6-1	TGTGCCAGCAGTGAAGTCGTAGGGGGTGGCGGGGAGCTGTTTTTT	CASSEVVGGGGELFF
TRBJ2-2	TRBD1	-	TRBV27	TGTGCCAGCAGAGGGACAGGGGTCACCGGGGAGCTGTTTTTT	CASRGTGVTGELFF
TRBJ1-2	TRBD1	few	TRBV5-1	TGCGCCAGCAGTAGGGACAGGGGAAACTATGGCTACACCTTC	CASSRDRGNYGYTF
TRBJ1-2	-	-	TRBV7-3	TGTGCCAGCAGCTTAATTAGCGGGGATCATGGCTACACCTTC	CASSLISGDHGYTF
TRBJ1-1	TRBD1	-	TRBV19	TGTGCCAGTAGCCCACCGACAGGGGCAGCCACTGAAGCTTTCTTT	CASSPPTGAATEAFF
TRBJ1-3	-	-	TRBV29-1	TGCAGCTCCTCGCAGGGAACTGGAAACACCATATATTTT	CSSSQGTGNTIYF
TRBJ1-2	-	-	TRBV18	TGTGCCAGCTCACCACCGATAGACCTTGGCTACACCTTC	CASSPPIDLGYTF
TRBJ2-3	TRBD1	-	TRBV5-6	TGTGCCAGCAGCTTGGGGCAACGCACAGGGGCAGATACGCAGTATTTT	CASSLGQRTGADTQYF
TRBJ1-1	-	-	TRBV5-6	TGTGCCAGCAGCCTTGAGTGGAACACTGAAGCTTTCTTT	CASSLEWNTEAFF
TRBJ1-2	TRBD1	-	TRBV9	TGTGCCAGCAGCCGCGGGACAGGGGGCAACTATGGCTACACCTTC	CASSRGTGGNYGYTF